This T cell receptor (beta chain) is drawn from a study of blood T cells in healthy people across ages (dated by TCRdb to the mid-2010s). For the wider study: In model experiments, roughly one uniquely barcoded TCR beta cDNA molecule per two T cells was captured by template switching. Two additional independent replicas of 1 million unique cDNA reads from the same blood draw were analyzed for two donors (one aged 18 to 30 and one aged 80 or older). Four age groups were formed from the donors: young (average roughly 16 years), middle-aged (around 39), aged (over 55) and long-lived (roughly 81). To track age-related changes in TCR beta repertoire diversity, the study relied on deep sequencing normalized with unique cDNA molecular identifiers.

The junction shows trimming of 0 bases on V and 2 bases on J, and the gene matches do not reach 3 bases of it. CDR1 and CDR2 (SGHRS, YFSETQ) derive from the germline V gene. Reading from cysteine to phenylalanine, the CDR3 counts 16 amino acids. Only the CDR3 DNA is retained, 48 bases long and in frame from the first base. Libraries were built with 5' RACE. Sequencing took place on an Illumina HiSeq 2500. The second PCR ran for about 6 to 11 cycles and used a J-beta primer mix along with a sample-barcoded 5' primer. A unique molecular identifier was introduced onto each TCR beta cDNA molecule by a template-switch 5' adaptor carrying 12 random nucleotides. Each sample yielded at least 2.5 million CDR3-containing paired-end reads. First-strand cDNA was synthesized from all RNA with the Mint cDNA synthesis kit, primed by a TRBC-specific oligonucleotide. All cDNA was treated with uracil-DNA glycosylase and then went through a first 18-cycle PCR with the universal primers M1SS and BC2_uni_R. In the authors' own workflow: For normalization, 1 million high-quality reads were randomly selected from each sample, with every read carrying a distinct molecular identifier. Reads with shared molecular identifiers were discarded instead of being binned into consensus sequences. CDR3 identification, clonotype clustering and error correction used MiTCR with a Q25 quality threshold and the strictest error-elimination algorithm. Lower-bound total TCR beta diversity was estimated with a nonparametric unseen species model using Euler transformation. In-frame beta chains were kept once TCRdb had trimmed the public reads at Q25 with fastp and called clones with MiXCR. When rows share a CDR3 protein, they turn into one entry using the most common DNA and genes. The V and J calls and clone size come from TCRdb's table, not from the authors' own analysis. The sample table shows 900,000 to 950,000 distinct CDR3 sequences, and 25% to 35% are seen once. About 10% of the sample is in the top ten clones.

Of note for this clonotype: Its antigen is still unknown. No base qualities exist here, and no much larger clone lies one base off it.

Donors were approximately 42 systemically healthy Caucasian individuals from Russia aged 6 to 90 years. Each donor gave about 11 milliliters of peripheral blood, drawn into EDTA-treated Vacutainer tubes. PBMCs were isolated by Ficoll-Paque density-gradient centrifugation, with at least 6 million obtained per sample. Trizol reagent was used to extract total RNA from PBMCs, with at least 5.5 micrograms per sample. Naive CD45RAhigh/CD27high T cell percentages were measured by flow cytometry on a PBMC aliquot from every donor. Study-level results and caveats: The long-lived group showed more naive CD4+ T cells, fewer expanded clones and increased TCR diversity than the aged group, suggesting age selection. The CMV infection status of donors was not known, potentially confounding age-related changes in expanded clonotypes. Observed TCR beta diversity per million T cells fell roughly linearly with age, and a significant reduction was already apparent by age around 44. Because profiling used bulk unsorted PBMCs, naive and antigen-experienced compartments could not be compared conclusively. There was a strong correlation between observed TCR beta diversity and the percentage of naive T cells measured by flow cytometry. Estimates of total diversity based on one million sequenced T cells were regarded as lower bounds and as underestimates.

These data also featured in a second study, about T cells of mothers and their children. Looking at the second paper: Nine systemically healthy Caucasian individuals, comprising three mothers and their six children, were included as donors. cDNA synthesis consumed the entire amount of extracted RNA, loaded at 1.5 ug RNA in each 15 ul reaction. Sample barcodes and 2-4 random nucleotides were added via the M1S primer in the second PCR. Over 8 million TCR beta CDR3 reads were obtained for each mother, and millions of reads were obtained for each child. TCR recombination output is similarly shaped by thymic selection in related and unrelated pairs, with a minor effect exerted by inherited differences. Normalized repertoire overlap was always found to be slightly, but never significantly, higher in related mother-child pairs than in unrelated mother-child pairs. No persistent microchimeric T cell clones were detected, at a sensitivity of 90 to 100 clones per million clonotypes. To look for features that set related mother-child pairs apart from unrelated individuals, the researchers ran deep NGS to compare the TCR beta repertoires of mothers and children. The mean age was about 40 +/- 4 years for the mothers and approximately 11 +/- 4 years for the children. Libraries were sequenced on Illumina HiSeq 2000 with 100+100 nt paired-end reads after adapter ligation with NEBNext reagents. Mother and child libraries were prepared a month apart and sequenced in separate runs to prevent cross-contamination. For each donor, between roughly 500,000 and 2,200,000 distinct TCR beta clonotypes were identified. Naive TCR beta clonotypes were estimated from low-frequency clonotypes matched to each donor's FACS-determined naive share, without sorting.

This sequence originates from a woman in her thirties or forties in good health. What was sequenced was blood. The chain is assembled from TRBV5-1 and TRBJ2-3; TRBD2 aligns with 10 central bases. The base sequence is TGCGCCAGCAGCTTGGCCACTAGCGGGGACACAGATACGCAGTATTTT. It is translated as CASSLATSGDTDTQYF. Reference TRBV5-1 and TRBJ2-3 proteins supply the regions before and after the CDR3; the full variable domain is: KAGVTQTPRYLIKTRGQQVTLSCSPISGHRSVSWYQQTPGQGLQFLFEYFSETQRNKGNFPGRFSGRQFSNSRSEMNVSTLELGDSALYLCASSLATSGDTDTQYFGPGTRLTVL.